This record concerns one T cell receptor beta chain sequence. The data derive from a study of blood T cell repertoires in COVID-19. Study-wide background: Spain, Italy and the United States supplied samples that represented acute and convalescent COVID-19. Sources were T cells, B-cell-depleted T cells, or PBMCs; the material itself was cDNA or gDNA.

Original processing methods: Quantification of nucleated cells was approximated via reference gene primer amplification. Some clones are missing from TCRdb's copy, which holds only in-frame ones; the method was immunoSEQ multiplex PCR. The V and J calls and clone size come from that table; D and trimming were worked out from the DNA. The data show some 220,000 clones, with 80% seen just once and 7.2% held by the top ten. CDR3 size: 15 residues. V was cut by 0 bases and J by 4 bases, with 10 bases left in between. CDR1 and CDR2 (germline): SGHNT, YYREEE (reference sequence). Sequencing input: peripheral blood. The receptor's source is a woman between 65 and 79 years old with acute or convalescent COVID-19. This sequence joins TRBV5-4 and TRBJ2-2; no definite D call. DNA for the CDR3: TGTGCCAGCAGCTTGGCAGCGTCGGTCACCGGGGAGCTGTTTTTT. Translating gives CASSLAASVTGELFF.